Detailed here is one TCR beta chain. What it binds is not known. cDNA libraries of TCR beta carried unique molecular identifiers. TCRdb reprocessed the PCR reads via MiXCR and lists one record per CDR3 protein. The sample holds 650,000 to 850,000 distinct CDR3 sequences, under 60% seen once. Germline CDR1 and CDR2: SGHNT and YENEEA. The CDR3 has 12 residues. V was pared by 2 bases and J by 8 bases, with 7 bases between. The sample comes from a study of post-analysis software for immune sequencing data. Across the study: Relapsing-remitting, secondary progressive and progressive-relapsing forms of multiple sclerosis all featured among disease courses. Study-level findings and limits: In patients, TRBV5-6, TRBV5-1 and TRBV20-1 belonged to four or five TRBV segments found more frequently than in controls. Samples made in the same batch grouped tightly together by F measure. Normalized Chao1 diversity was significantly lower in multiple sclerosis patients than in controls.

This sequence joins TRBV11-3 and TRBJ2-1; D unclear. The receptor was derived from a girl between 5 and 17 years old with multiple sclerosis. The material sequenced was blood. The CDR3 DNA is TGTGCCAGCAGCTTAAATCACTATGAGCAGTTCTTC. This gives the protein CASSLNHYEQFF. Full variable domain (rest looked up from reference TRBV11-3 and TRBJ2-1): EAGVVQSPRYKIIEKKQPVAFWCNPISGHNTLYWYLQNLGQGPELLIRYENEEAVDDSQLPKDRFSAERLKGVDSTLKIQPAELGDSAVYLCASSLNHYEQFFGPGTRLTVL.